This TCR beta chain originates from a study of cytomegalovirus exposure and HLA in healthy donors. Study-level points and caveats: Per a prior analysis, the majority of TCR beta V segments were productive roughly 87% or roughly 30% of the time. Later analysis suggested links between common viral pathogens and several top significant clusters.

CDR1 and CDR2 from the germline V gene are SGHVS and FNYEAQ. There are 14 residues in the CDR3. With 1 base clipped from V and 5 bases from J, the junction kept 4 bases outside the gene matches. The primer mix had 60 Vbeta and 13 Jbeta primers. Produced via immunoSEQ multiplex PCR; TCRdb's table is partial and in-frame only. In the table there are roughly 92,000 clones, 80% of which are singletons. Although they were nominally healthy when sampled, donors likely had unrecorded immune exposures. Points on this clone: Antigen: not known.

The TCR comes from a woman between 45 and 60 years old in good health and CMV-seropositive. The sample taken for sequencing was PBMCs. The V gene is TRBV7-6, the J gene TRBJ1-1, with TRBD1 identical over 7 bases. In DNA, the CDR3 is TGTGCCAGCAGCTTAGGCGCAGGGGGAACTGAAGCTTTCTTT. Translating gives CASSLGAGGTEAFF.